This entry lists 32 T cell receptor beta chains sequenced from one sample in a study of control samples from healthy donors and cancer patients. Clones were sequenced by immunoSEQ multiplex PCR, and TCRdb holds only the in-frame ones, with some missing. The sample includes 100,000 to 150,000 clones, about 92% of them seen just once. Material for sequencing was PBMCs. The receptors derive from a man in his forties or fifties with head and neck cancer.

The chain links TRBV7-2 to TRBJ1-1; D call uncertain. The germline V gene has CDR1 SGHTA and CDR2 FQGNSA. This CDR3 has 13 amino acids. V was clipped by 1 base and J by 3 bases, with 6 bases between them. CDR3 sequence reads: CASSLVGDTEAFF. In nucleotides, the CDR3 is TGTGCCAGCAGCTTAGTCGGGGACACTGAAGCTTTCTTT.

The CDR3 nucleotides are TGTGCCAGCAGCCTCACCTTGGGCGGGTCGGGCACTGAAGCTTTCTTT. Translation: CASSLTLGGSGTEAFF. The chain links TRBV7-2 to TRBJ1-1, with D hard to call. The CDR3 covers 16 residues. Germline loops: CDR1 SGHTA, CDR2 FQGNSA. V was pared by 5 bases and J by 4 bases, with 20 bases between.

V is TRBV20-1 and J is TRBJ2-5; no clear D. CDR1 is DFQATT, CDR2 SNEGSKA, per germline (reference sequence). This CDR3 contains 10 residues. Trimming took off 4 bases at V and 5 bases at J, with 5 bases between the two ends. The CDR3 spells CSATRETQYF. For the CDR3, the DNA is TGCAGTGCTACTAGGGAGACCCAGTACTTC.

The chain recombines TRBV7-2 with TRBJ2-2, with D maybe TRBD2 (7 bases). Germline lookup yields CDR1 SGHTA and CDR2 FQGNSA. The CDR3 is 15 amino acids. V was cut by 2 bases and J by 10 bases, with 17 bases left in between. The CDR3 coding sequence is TGTGCCAGCAGCTTAAGTCTTGGGGGGGCCGCGGAGCTGTTTTTT. Protein: CASSLSLGGAAELFF.

The chain recombines TRBV7-3 with TRBJ2-7; D not resolved. The CDR3 totals 14 residues. Germline loops: CDR1 SGHTA, CDR2 FQGTGA. V was cut by 3 bases and J by 2 bases, with 11 bases left in between. The CDR3 loop reads CASSFGPPPYEQYF. As DNA, the CDR3 is TGTGCCAGCAGCTTTGGACCGCCTCCCTACGAGCAGTACTTC.

The CDR3 region is CASSAGTSRDEQFF. As DNA, the CDR3 is TGTGCCAGCAGCGCCGGGACTAGCAGGGATGAGCAGTTCTTC. The chain carries TRBV9 and TRBJ2-1, with 9 bases aligning to TRBD2. CDR1 is SGDLS and CDR2 is YYNGEE in the germline V gene. There are 14 residues in the CDR3. Unmatched junction bases numbered 6, after V lost 3 bases and J lost 8 bases.

V and J are TRBV29-1 and TRBJ1-3, with D possibly TRBD1 on 5 matching bases. This CDR3 contains 16 residues. The V gene lost 1 base and the J gene lost 0 bases, with 13 bases spanning the gap. From germline, CDR1 is SQVTM and CDR2 ANQGSEA. The CDR3 nucleotides read TGCAGCGTTGAAGGGGGGACGGCAGACTCTGGAAACACCATATATTTT. This codes for CSVEGGTADSGNTIYF.

The CDR3 coding sequence is TGTGCCAGCAGCCCCCTGGTGGGGGTTCGCGGTCAGCCCCAGCATTTT. Translation: CASSPLVGVRGQPQHF. The V gene is TRBV7-8, the J gene TRBJ1-5; possibly TRBD1 for D (5 bases). This CDR3 spans 16 amino acids. The germline V gene has CDR1 SGHVS and CDR2 FQNEAQ. V was trimmed by 5 bases and J by 6 bases, leaving 20 bases between them. Drawing the rest from reference TRBV7-8 and TRBJ1-5, the complete variable domain is GAGVSQSPRYKVAKRGQDVALRCDPISGHVSLFWYQQALGQGPEFLTYFQNEAQLDKSGLPSDRFFAERPEGSVSTLKIQRTQQEDSAVYLCASSPLVGVRGQPQHFGDGTRLSIL.

On this clone: Other DNA sequences in the same sample also yield this CDR3. The chain is built from TRBV11-3 and TRBJ2-3, with D uncertain. Germline assignment: CDR1 SGHNT and CDR2 YENEEA. The V and J ends lost 1 base and 1 base respectively, with 3 bases between them. The CDR3 is 13 amino acids. CDR3 sequence: CASSLGGTDTQYF. For the CDR3, the DNA is TGTGCCAGCAGCTTAGGAGGCACAGATACGCAGTATTTT. Variable domain in full (rest from reference TRBV11-3 and TRBJ2-3): EAGVVQSPRYKIIEKKQPVAFWCNPISGHNTLYWYLQNLGQGPELLIRYENEEAVDDSQLPKDRFSAERLKGVDSTLKIQPAELGDSAVYLCASSLGGTDTQYFGPGTRLTVL.

This rearrangement joins TRBV5-1 to TRBJ2-3, with a weak D call TRBD2 (7 bases). The CDR3 consists of 16 residues. Deletions cut 4 bases from V and 4 bases from J, with 19 bases between. CDR1 is SGHRS, CDR2 YFSETQ, per germline. CDR3 amino acids: CASSERRGGAADTQYF. The CDR3 nucleotides are TGCGCCAGCAGCGAACGTAGAGGGGGGGCGGCAGATACGCAGTATTTT.

Points on this clone: This specimen includes other DNA sequences encoding the same CDR3. The chain recombines TRBV18 with TRBJ2-6; D call uncertain. CDR1 and CDR2 from the germline V gene are KGHSH and LQKENI. The CDR3 totals 14 residues. V shed 2 bases and J shed 2 bases, with 4 bases lying between them. CDR3 DNA: TGTGCCAGCTCACCAGGGGCTGGGGCCAACGTCCTGACTTTC. It translates to CASSPGAGANVLTF.

V is TRBV5-1 and J is TRBJ1-3; D might be TRBD1 (5 bases). V shed 4 bases and J shed 6 bases, with 14 bases lying between them. CDR3 size: 14 residues. In germline, CDR1 is SGHRS, CDR2 YFSETQ. The CDR3 DNA sequence: TGCGCCAGCAGCCTTGCGCAGGGTACAAACACCATATATTTT. Its translation is CASSLAQGTNTIYF. Full variable domain (outside the CDR3, taken from reference TRBV5-1 and TRBJ1-3): KAGVTQTPRYLIKTRGQQVTLSCSPISGHRSVSWYQQTPGQGLQFLFEYFSETQRNKGNFPGRFSGRQFSNSRSEMNVSTLELGDSALYLCASSLAQGTNTIYFGEGSWLTVV.

The rearrangement joins TRBV12-3 or TRBV12-4 to TRBJ1-1; the match to TRBD1 covers 7 bases. The CDR3 is 13 residues long. V was clipped by 7 bases and J by 4 bases; unmatched bases: 6. The CDR3 sequence: CASTLQGITEAFF. Written as DNA, the CDR3 is TGTGCCAGCACCCTACAGGGGATCACTGAAGCTTTCTTT.

The chain carries TRBV6-2 or TRBV6-3 and TRBJ2-1; D is unclear. The CDR3 contains 13 residues. Trimming removed 2 bases at V and 5 bases at J, with 7 bases between. Germline V gives CDR1 MNHEY, CDR2 SVGEGT. The CDR3: CASSYSWDNEQFF. CDR3 in DNA: TGTGCCAGCAGTTACAGCTGGGACAATGAGCAGTTCTTC.

The chain employs TRBV28 and TRBJ2-2, with TRBD2 matching 11 bases. From germline, CDR1 is MDHEN and CDR2 SYDVKM. The CDR3 totals 15 residues. The ends lost 6 bases at V and 3 bases at J; junction bases unmatched: 3. CDR3 sequence reads: CASRPGLADTGELFF. In DNA, the CDR3 is TGTGCCAGCAGACCGGGACTAGCGGACACCGGGGAGCTGTTTTTT.

This sequence joins TRBV5-6 and TRBJ2-1; 7 bases match TRBD2. Germline V CDR1 and CDR2: SGHDT, YYEEEE. V lost 4 bases, J lost 3 bases, and 4 bases stayed unmatched. CDR3 size: 14 residues. CDR3 in amino acids: CASSLGGYYNEQFF. CDR3 nucleotide sequence: TGTGCCAGCAGCCTCGGGGGGTACTACAATGAGCAGTTCTTC.

The rearrangement links TRBV7-9 to TRBJ2-5; weak D call: TRBD2 (6 bases). Trimming pared 4 bases from V and 4 bases from J, leaving 13 bases between. The CDR3 has 14 residues. CDR1 SEHNR and CDR2 FQNEAQ come from the germline V gene (reference sequence). CDR3 bases: TGTGCCAGCAGCTATGCGGGGCGGCCAGAGACCCAGTACTTC. This codes for CASSYAGRPETQYF.

This clone was counted only a few times. The gene calls are TRBV7-2 and TRBJ1-5; 10 bases are a match to TRBD1. CDR1 SGHTA and CDR2 FQGNSA come from the germline V gene. V lost 1 base and J lost 1; bases outside the gene matches: 7. The CDR3 is 18 residues long. The CDR3 region has the DNA TGTGCCAGCAGCTTAGACGGGACAGGGGTTGGCAGCAATCAGCCCCAGCATTTT. Translation: CASSLDGTGVGSNQPQHF.

This clone appeared a single time. This chain uses TRBV7-8 with TRBJ1-6; possibly TRBD1 for D (6 bases). CDR3 length equals 15 residues. Looked up from germline, CDR1 is SGHVS and CDR2 is FQNEAQ. The V end was cut by 6 bases, the J end by 0 bases, with 9 bases between. CDR3 in DNA: TGTGCCAGCAGTCAGGGGAGCTCCTATAATTCACCCCTCCACTTT. It specifies CASSQGSSYNSPLHF.

This clone was found once. The J gene is TRBJ1-2, the V gene TRBV24-1; 8 positions agree with TRBD1. Germline loops: CDR1 KGHDR, CDR2 SFDVKD. V lost 11 bases and J lost 2; bases outside the gene matches: 6. This CDR3 is 13 amino acids long. Here the CDR3 reads CAIQGAGNYGYTF. The CDR3 nucleotides are TGTGCCATTCAGGGGGCCGGGAACTATGGCTACACCTTC.

A single count supports this clone. The chain uses TRBV6-5 and TRBJ2-4, with D possibly TRBD2 on 6 matching bases. Germline V gene lookup returns CDR1 MNHEY and CDR2 SVGAGI. The CDR3 covers 11 residues. V lost 8 bases to trimming and J lost 8 bases, with 10 bases between them. The CDR3 DNA sequence: TGTGCCAGCGGGACTCAGGACATTCAGTACTTC. Amino acid sequence: CASGTQDIQYF.

V usage is TRBV6-5 and J usage is TRBJ1-2; no clear D. The ends were cut back, 0 bases at V and 8 bases at J, with 10 bases in the middle. Germline values: CDR1 MNHEY, CDR2 SVGAGI. This CDR3 comprises 13 residues. The CDR3 nucleotides are TGTGCCAGCAGTTACTCTGGACCGGGAGGCTACACCTTC. Residues: CASSYSGPGGYTF.

This sequence joins TRBV27 and TRBJ1-1; no definite D call. The CDR3 extends over 15 amino acids. Trimming cost V 5 bases and J 11 bases, with 24 bases left between them. CDR1 and CDR2 from the germline V gene are MNHEY and SMNVEV (reference sequence). CDR3 amino acids: CASSLAARARALAFF. The DNA of the CDR3 is TGTGCCAGCAGTCTAGCGGCTCGGGCCCGTGCATTGGCTTTCTTT.

This sequence joins TRBV27 and TRBJ1-5; D not certain. The CDR3 has 12 residues. The germline gives CDR1 MNHEY, CDR2 SMNVEV (reference sequence). The germline V and J ends were trimmed by 6 bases and 5 bases, with 8 bases remaining between them. As DNA, the CDR3 is TGTGCCAGCAGGACTGGGGATCAGCCCCAGCATTTT. This codes for CASRTGDQPQHF.

The rearrangement uses TRBV9 and TRBJ2-3; 8 bases are a match to TRBD2. J was trimmed by 4 bases and V by 3 bases; bases with no gene match: 4. CDR3 length: 14 residues. Germline V gene data show CDR1 as SGDLS and CDR2 as YYNGEE. CDR3 nucleotides: TGTGCCAGCAGCGCCAGCGGGGGAGCAGATACGCAGTATTTT. Amino acid sequence: CASSASGGADTQYF.

This clone was counted a single time. The chain couples TRBV5-6 to TRBJ1-2; 7 nucleotides match TRBD1. Germline-derived CDR1 and CDR2 are SGHDT and YYEEEE. This CDR3 is built from 14 residues. Trimming took 3 bases from V and 5 from J; bases not matched to a gene: 7. CDR3: CASSSGDRTYGYTF. CDR3 DNA sequence: TGTGCCAGCAGCTCAGGGGACAGAACTTATGGCTACACCTTC.

The chain uses TRBV7-3 and TRBJ1-1, with D possibly matching TRBD1 (5 bases). CDR1 and CDR2 (germline): SGHTA, FQGTGA. The ends were cut back, 5 bases at V and 1 base at J, with 14 bases in the middle. The CDR3 is made up of 15 amino acids. The CDR3 sequence is CASSEPGRKNTEAFF. The CDR3 nucleotides are TGTGCCAGCAGCGAACCGGGACGGAAGAACACTGAAGCTTTCTTT.

This clone was counted between two and nine times. The CDR3 loop reads CASRPGQETYEQYF. CDR3 nucleotide sequence: TGTGCCAGCAGGCCGGGACAGGAGACCTACGAGCAGTACTTC. This chain connects TRBV7-2 to TRBJ2-7; 8 positions agree with TRBD1. Unmatched junction bases numbered 6, after V lost 6 bases and J lost 2 bases. CDR1 is SGHTA, CDR2 FQGNSA, per germline. There are 14 residues in the CDR3.

This clone is a singleton in its sample. This chain links TRBV30 with TRBJ2-7; D uncertain. V was trimmed by 0 bases and J by 0 bases, leaving 12 bases between them. The CDR3 has 15 amino acids. Germline CDR1 is GTSNPN and CDR2 is SVGIG (reference sequence). The CDR3 here is CAWSVRQALSYEQYF. The CDR3 DNA reads TGTGCCTGGAGTGTACGGCAGGCTCTCTCCTACGAGCAGTACTTC.

The chain joins TRBV30 to TRBJ2-7; tentatively, D is TRBD2 (6 bases). The germline V gene has CDR1 GTSNPN and CDR2 SVGIG (reference sequence). The V and J ends lost 1 base and 2 bases respectively, with 9 bases between them. The CDR3 is 13 residues long. CDR3: CAWSGGDAYEQYF. The DNA for the CDR3 is TGTGCCTGGAGTGGCGGGGACGCCTACGAGCAGTACTTC.

V is TRBV9 and J is TRBJ1-1; no clear D gene. This CDR3 comprises 16 residues. V lost 0 bases, J lost 3 bases, and 15 bases lay in between. From germline, CDR1 is SGDLS and CDR2 YYNGEE. Here the CDR3 reads CASSVGIMGSYTEAFF. CDR3 bases: TGTGCCAGCAGCGTAGGCATTATGGGGTCCTACACTGAAGCTTTCTTT.

The gene calls are TRBV19 and TRBJ1-2; TRBD1 might be the D (5 bases). The germline CDR1 and CDR2 sequences are LNHDA and SQIVND (reference sequence). The CDR3 is made up of 15 amino acids. Between the trimmed V and J ends, which lost 4 bases and 4 bases, there was a span of 16 bases. DNA of the CDR3: TGTGCCAGTAGTACTCAAACGGGGGTCATCTATGGCTACACCTTC. It encodes CASSTQTGVIYGYTF.